The T cell receptor beta chain described here comes from a study of T cells in narcolepsy. On this clone: What it binds is not known.

Here immunoSEQ multiplex PCR was the method, and the copy in TCRdb shows in-frame clones only, minus some. The sample shows roughly 1,500 clones, approximately 39% of them seen only once. Study-wide results and caveats: Reportedly, autoreactive clonotypes were serially detected in patients' blood but not controls'.

Germline lookup yields CDR1 SGHKS and CDR2 YYEKEE (reference sequence). V trimming: 0 bases; J trimming: 6 bases; junction bases outside the gene matches: 9. CDR3 size: 18 residues. The V call is TRBV5-5, the J call TRBJ2-2, with 12 bases lining up with TRBD2. The clonotype originates from a human donor with narcolepsy. Sequenced material: cultured CD8+ T cells from cerebrospinal fluid. Here the CDR3 DNA reads TGTGCCAGCAGCTTGGTCGTGTTGCGACTAGCGGGGGCCGGGGAGCTGTTTTTT. Protein sequence: CASSLVVLRLAGAGELFF. The entire variable domain, with the rest obtained from reference TRBV5-5 and TRBJ2-2, is as follows: DAGVTQSPTHLIKTRGQQVTLRCSPISGHKSVSWYQQVLGQGPQFIFQYYEKEERGRGNFPDRFSARQFPNYSSELNVNALLLGDSALYLCASSLVVLRLAGAGELFFGEGSRLTVL.